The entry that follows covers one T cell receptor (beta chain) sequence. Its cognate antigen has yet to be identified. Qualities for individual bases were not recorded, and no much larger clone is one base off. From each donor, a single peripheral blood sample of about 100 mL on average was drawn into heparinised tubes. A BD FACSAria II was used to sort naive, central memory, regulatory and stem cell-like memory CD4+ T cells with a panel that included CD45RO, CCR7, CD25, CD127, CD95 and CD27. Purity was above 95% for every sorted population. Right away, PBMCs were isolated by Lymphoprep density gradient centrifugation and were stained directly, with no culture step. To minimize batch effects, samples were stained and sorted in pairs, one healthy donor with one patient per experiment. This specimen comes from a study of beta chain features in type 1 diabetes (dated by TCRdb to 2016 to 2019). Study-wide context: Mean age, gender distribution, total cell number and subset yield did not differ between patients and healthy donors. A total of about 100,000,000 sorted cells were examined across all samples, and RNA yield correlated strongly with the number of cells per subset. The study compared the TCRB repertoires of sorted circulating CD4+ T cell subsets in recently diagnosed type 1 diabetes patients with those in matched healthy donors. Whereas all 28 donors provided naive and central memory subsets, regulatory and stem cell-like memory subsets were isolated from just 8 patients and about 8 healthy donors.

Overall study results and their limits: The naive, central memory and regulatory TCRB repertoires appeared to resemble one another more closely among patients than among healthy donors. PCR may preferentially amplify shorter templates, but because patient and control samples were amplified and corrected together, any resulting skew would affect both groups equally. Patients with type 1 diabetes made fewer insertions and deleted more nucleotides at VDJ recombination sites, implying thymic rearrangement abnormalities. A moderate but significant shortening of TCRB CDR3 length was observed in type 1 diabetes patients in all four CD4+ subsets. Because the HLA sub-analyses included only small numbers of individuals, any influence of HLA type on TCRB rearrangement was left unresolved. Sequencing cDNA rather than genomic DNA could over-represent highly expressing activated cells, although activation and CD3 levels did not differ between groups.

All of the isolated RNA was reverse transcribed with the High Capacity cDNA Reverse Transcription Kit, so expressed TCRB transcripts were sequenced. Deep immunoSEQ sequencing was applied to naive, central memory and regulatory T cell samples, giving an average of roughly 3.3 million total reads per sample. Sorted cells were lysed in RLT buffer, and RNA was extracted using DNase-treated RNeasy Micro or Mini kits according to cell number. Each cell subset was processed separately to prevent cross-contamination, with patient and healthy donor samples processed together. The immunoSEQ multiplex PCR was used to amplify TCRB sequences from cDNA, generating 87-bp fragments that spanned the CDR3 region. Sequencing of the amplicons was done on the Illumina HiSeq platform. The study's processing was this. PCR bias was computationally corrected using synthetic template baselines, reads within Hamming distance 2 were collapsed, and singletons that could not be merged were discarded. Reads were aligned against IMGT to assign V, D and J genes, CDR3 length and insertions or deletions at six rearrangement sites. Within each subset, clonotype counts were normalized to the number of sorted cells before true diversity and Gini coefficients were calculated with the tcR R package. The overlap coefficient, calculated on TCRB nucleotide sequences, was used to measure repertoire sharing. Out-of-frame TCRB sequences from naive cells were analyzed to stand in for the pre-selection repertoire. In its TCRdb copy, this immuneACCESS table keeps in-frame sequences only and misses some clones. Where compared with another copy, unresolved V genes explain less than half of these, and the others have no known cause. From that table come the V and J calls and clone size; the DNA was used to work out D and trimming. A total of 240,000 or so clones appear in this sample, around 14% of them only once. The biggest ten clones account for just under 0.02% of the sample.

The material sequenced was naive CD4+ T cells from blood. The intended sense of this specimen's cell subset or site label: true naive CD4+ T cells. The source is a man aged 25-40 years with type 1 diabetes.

This receptor has the CDR3 CASSFGGDGETQYF. The nucleotide sequence is given as TGCGCCAGCAGCTTCGGGGGGGATGGAGAGACCCAGTACTTC. The V gene is TRBV5-1 and the J gene is TRBJ2-5, and TRBD2 matches 8 of the central bases. Including the terminal cysteine and phenylalanine, the CDR3 comprises 14 residues. The entry retains the CDR3 DNA only, 42 bases that are in frame from base 1. V is cut back by 2 bases and J by 4 bases, with 4 bases in the junction unmatched. CDR1 and CDR2, per the germline V gene, are SGHRS and YFSETQ.